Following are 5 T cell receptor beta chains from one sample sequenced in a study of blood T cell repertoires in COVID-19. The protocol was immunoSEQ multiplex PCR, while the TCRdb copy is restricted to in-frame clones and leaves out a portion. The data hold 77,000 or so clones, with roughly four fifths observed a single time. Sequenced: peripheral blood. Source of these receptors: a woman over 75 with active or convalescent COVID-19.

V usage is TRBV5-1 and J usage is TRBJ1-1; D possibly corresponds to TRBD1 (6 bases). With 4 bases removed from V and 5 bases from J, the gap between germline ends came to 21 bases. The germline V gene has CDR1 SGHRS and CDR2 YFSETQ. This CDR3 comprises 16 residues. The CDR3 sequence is CASSKGQTGLGTEAFF. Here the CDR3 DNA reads TGCGCCAGCAGCAAGGGACAAACAGGGCTAGGGACTGAAGCTTTCTTT.

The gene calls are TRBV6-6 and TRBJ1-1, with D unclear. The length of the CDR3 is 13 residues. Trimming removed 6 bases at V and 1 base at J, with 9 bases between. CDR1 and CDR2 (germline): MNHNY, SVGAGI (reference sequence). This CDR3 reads CASSRTENTEAFF. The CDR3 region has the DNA TGTGCCAGCAGCCGAACAGAGAACACTGAAGCTTTCTTT.

This CDR3 reads CASSQQGRGTDTQYF. CDR3 sequence (DNA): TGTGCCAGCAGCCAACAGGGGCGAGGGACAGATACGCAGTATTTT. The genes are TRBV7-9 and TRBJ2-3; TRBD1 matches 7 bases. Germline assignment: CDR1 SEHNR and CDR2 FQNEAQ (reference sequence). J lost 3 bases, V lost 5 bases, and 8 bases had no gene match. The CDR3 extends over 15 amino acids.

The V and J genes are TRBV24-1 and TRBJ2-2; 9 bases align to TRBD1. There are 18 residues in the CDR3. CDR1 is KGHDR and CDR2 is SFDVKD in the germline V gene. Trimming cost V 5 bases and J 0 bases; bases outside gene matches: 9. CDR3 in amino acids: CATSAGRDRVANTGELFF. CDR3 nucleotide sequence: TGTGCCACCAGTGCTGGCCGGGACAGGGTCGCGAACACCGGGGAGCTGTTTTTT.

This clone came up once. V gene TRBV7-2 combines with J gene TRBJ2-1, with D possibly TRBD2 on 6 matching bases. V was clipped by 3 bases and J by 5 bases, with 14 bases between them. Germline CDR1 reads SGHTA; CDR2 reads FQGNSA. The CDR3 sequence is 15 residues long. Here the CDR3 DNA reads TGTGCCAGCAGCTTCTTTCCGGGAGCTAACAATGAGCAGTTCTTC. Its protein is CASSFFPGANNEQFF.